One sample yielded the 8 T cell receptor beta chains listed below, sequenced in a study of blood T cell repertoires in COVID-19. Assay: immunoSEQ multiplex PCR; the TCRdb copy retains only in-frame clones and omits some. The data hold over 70,000 clones, with around 93% observed a single time. Sequenced input: peripheral blood. The origin of the receptors is a human donor with active COVID-19. The donor label of this sample is uncertain.

The chain has TRBV7-8 and TRBJ1-2, with D maybe TRBD1 (5 bases). The CDR3 has 16 amino acids. V was pared by 5 bases and J by 3 bases, with 19 bases between. Germline CDR1 SGHVS, CDR2 FQNEAQ. CDR3 residues: CASSLRGRSLDYGYTF. The CDR3 DNA follows: TGTGCCAGCAGCCTACGGGGGAGAAGTCTTGACTATGGCTACACCTTC. Using reference TRBV7-8 and TRBJ1-2 for the parts outside the CDR3, the full variable domain is GAGVSQSPRYKVAKRGQDVALRCDPISGHVSLFWYQQALGQGPEFLTYFQNEAQLDKSGLPSDRFFAERPEGSVSTLKIQRTQQEDSAVYLCASSLRGRSLDYGYTFGSGTRLTVV.

This chain connects TRBV10-3 to TRBJ1-3; TRBD1 agrees at 9 bases. This CDR3 has 14 amino acids. Germline CDR1 is ENHRY and CDR2 is SYGVKD. V shed 6 bases, J shed 5 bases, and the junction held 5 bases outside the gene matches. The CDR3 is CAIRDRGGRNTIYF. The CDR3 DNA reads TGTGCCATCAGGGACAGGGGAGGGAGAAACACCATATATTTT.

V gene TRBV5-1 combines with J gene TRBJ2-7, with a tentative D call TRBD2 (6 bases). The CDR3 has 16 amino acids. The germline V and J ends were trimmed by 0 bases and 0 bases, with 13 bases remaining between them. From germline, CDR1 is SGHRS and CDR2 YFSETQ. CDR3 sequence (DNA): TGCGCCAGCAGCTTGGCCGAGCGGGTGAGCTCCTACGAGCAGTACTTC. The encoded protein is CASSLAERVSSYEQYF.

The genes are TRBV2 and TRBJ1-6; D is possibly TRBD1 (6 bases). The length of the CDR3 is 14 residues. CDR1 is SNHLY, CDR2 FYNNEI, per germline. V was clipped by 3 bases and J by 10 bases, with 13 bases between them. The CDR3, as DNA: TGTGCCAGCAGTGAGCTGGGGGCAAGGTCACCCCTCCACTTT. The encoded protein is CASSELGARSPLHF.

The CDR3 protein is CASSQTWTGKGRASGELFF. The CDR3 DNA reads TGTGCCAGCAGCCAGACATGGACGGGGAAAGGGCGGGCATCCGGGGAGCTGTTTTTT. The chain employs TRBV11-2 and TRBJ2-2, with D possibly being TRBD2 (5 bases). CDR3 length: 19 residues. With 5 bases removed from V and 6 bases from J, the gap between germline ends came to 28 bases. Per the germline V gene, CDR1 is SGHAT and CDR2 is FQNNGV.

V usage is TRBV5-4 and J usage is TRBJ2-3; D is perhaps TRBD2 (5 bases). The CDR3 consists of 13 residues. CDR1 SGHNT and CDR2 YYREEE come from the germline V gene (reference sequence). Trimming left V 4 bases short and J 3 bases short, with 9 bases between. Written as DNA, the CDR3 is TGTGCCAGCAGCCAACGGGGAACAGATACGCAGTATTTT. Translated: CASSQRGTDTQYF. Complete variable domain (other parts from reference TRBV5-4 and TRBJ2-3): ETGVTQSPTHLIKTRGQQVTLRCSSQSGHNTVSWYQQALGQGPQFIFQYYREEENGRGNFPPRFSGLQFPNYSSELNVNALELDDSALYLCASSQRGTDTQYFGPGTRLTVL.

V usage is TRBV6-2 or TRBV6-3 and J usage is TRBJ1-4; weak D call: TRBD1 (5 bases). The CDR3 is 15 amino acids. The V gene's germline CDR1 is MNHEY and CDR2 SVGEGT. The V end lost 2 bases, the J end lost 6 bases, and 13 bases lay between the germline ends. CDR3 sequence reads: CASSYDVRTYEKLFF. CDR3 sequence (DNA): TGTGCCAGCAGTTACGACGTCAGGACATATGAAAAACTGTTTTTT.

This clone appeared a single time. This chain uses TRBV20-1 with TRBJ1-6, with TRBD1 matching over 7 bases. Germline CDR1 is DFQATT and CDR2 is SNEGSKA (reference sequence). J lost 7 bases, V lost 3 bases, and 12 bases had no gene match. CDR3 length: 16 amino acids. Here the CDR3 DNA reads TGCAGTGCTAGTCAAAAAGGACAGGCGTACAATTCACCCCTCCACTTT. Encoded protein: CSASQKGQAYNSPLHF.